This T cell receptor (beta chain) was sequenced for a study of cytomegalovirus exposure and HLA in healthy donors. As to this clone: Antigen unknown.

Study findings and constraints: Trimming of TCR beta V- and J-genes showed a link, identified in a later analysis, to a missense DCLRE1C variant.

The study ran its PCR with 60 Vbeta and 13 Jbeta primers. TCRdb keeps only in-frame clones here, not all; method: immunoSEQ multiplex PCR. In the table there are about 160,000 clones, around 88% of which are singletons. The V gene's germline CDR1 is MNHEY and CDR2 SMNVEV (reference sequence). The CDR3 is made up of 13 amino acids. The V and J ends lost 3 bases and 5 bases respectively, with 10 bases between them. Sequenced material: PBMCs. J is TRBJ1-1 and V is TRBV27; D is uncertain. This TCR came from a woman younger than 45 in good health and CMV-seronegative. The CDR3 DNA sequence: TGTGCCAGCAGTTTTGCAGGCGCGACTGAAGCTTTCTTT. As protein: CASSFAGATEAFF.